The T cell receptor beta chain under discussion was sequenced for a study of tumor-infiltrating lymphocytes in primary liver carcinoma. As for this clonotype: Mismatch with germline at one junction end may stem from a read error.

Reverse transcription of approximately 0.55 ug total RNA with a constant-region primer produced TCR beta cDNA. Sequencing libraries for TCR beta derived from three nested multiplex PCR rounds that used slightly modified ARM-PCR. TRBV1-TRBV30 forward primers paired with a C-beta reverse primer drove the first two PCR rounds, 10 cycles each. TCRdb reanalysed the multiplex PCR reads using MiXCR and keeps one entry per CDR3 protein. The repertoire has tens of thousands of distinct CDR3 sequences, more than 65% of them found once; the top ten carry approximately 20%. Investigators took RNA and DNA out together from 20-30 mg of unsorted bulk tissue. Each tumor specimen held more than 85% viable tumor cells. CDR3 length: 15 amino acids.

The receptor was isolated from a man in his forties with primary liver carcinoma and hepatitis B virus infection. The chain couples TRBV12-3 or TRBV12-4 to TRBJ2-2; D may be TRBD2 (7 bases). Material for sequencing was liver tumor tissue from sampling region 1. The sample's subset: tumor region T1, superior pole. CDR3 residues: CASSLRGGNTGDLFF. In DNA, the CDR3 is TGCGCCAGCAGTTTAAGGGGGGGTAACACCGGGGACCTGTTTTTT.